Following are 9 T cell receptor beta chains from one sample sequenced in a study of OX40 agonist ivuxolimab in advanced cancers. Using immunoSEQ multiplex PCR, the repertoire was profiled, and TCRdb retains in-frame clones only, with some absent. The sample lists about 16,000 clones; 90% to 95% were seen once. The material was CD4+ or CD8+ T cells sorted from blood, obtained in a trial of the OX40 agonist ivuxolimab. The receptor set was obtained from an adult with an advanced solid tumor such as melanoma, head and neck, liver or kidney cancer.

The gene calls are TRBV7-6 and TRBJ1-2, with D possibly matching TRBD1 (5 bases). This CDR3 contains 14 residues. Trimming removed 1 base at V and 3 bases at J, with 9 bases between. Germline V lookup: CDR1 SGHVS, CDR2 FNYEAQ. CDR3 sequence (DNA): TGTGCCAGCAGCTTAGGGGGCGCCGACTATGGCTACACCTTC. This sequence encodes CASSLGGADYGYTF.

The rearrangement joins TRBV10-1 to TRBJ2-2; TRBD2 agrees at 9 bases. CDR1 is WNHNN and CDR2 is SYGVQD in the germline V gene (reference sequence). With V trimmed by 10 bases and J by 7 bases, 10 bases remained unmatched. This CDR3 has 14 residues. The CDR3 region is CATNGLAGIGELFF. DNA for the CDR3: TGCGCCACCAACGGGCTAGCGGGAATCGGGGAGCTGTTTTTT.

The rearrangement joins TRBV4-1 to TRBJ1-4, with TRBD1 identical over 9 bases. V was pared by 6 bases and J by 7 bases, with 3 bases of the junction left unmatched. The CDR3 consists of 13 residues. Germline-derived CDR1 and CDR2 are MGHRA and YSYEKL. This CDR3 reads CASRPTGGEKLFF. As DNA, the CDR3 is TGCGCCAGCAGGCCGACAGGGGGTGAAAAACTGTTTTTT.

V usage is TRBV7-9 and J usage is TRBJ1-2; D remains unclear. The CDR3 consists of 15 residues. Germline V lookup: CDR1 SEHNR, CDR2 FQNEAQ (reference sequence). V dropped 1 base and J dropped 4 bases, with 13 bases sitting between them. CDR3 loop: CASSLGESLTYGYTF. CDR3 in DNA: TGTGCCAGCAGCTTAGGCGAGAGTCTTACCTATGGCTACACCTTC.

The V call is TRBV4-1, the J call TRBJ2-7; tentatively, D is TRBD2 (6 bases). Germline V lookup: CDR1 MGHRA, CDR2 YSYEKL. The germline V and J ends were trimmed by 0 bases and 4 bases, with 13 bases remaining between them. The CDR3 has 15 amino acids. The CDR3 DNA reads TGCGCCAGCAGCCAAGATGCAGCGGGTGGATACGAGCAGTACTTC. The encoded protein is CASSQDAAGGYEQYF.

The chain links TRBV5-2 to TRBJ2-6; TRBD1 was called by the table and not checked on the DNA. TRBV5-2 is a pseudogene locus. The CDR3 is 18 amino acids. CDR3 coding DNA: TGTGCCAGCAATGTCCACCGAAATACACAAAGTCGGGCCAACGTCCTGACTTTC. Translated: CASNVHRNTQSRANVLTF.

The rearrangement uses TRBV13 and TRBJ2-7; tentatively, D is TRBD2 (6 bases). Germline V lookup: CDR1 PRHDT, CDR2 FYEKMQ (reference sequence). This CDR3 has 13 amino acids. Trimming shortened V by 3 bases and J by 7 bases, and 13 bases separated the two germline ends. The CDR3: CASSFPMGGEQYF. The CDR3 nucleotides are TGTGCCAGCAGCTTCCCCATGGGGGGAGAGCAGTACTTC. The complete variable domain, with remaining parts taken from reference TRBV13 and TRBJ2-7, reads AAGVIQSPRHLIKEKRETATLKCYPIPRHDTVYWYQQGPGQDPQFLISFYEKMQSDKGSIPDRFSAQQFSDYHSELNMSSLELGDSALYFCASSFPMGGEQYFGPGTRLTVT.

The chain recombines TRBV29-1 with TRBJ1-4; D uncertain. Germline V CDR1 and CDR2: SQVTM, ANQGSEA. V was shortened by 3 bases and J by 4 bases, with 6 bases between the two germline ends. The CDR3 extends over 12 amino acids. The CDR3 spells CSVDLGNEKLFF. CDR3 nucleotide sequence: TGCAGCGTTGATCTGGGTAATGAAAAACTGTTTTTT.

The V gene is TRBV13, the J gene TRBJ1-1; D remains ambiguous. This CDR3 has 12 residues. Trimming took 3 bases from V and 1 from J, leaving 3 bases between them. From germline, CDR1 is PRHDT and CDR2 FYEKMQ (reference sequence). The CDR3 spells CASSLANTEAFF. CDR3 nucleotides: TGTGCCAGCAGCTTGGCGAACACTGAAGCTTTCTTT.